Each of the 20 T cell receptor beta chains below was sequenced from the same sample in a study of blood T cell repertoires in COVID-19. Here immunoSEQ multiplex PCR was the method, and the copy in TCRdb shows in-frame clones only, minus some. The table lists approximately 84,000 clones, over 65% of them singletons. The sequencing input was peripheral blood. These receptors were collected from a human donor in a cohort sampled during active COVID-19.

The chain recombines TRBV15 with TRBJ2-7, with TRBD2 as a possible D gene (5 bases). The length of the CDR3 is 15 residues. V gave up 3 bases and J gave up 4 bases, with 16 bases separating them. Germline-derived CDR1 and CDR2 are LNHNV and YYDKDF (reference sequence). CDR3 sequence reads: CATSSLEGRNYEQYF. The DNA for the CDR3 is TGTGCCACCAGCAGTCTCGAGGGCAGAAATTACGAGCAGTACTTC.

The CDR3, as DNA: TGTGCCAGTAGTGACCACCCCGCTAGCGGGAGCACAGATACGCAGTATTTT. Amino acids: CASSDHPASGSTDTQYF. This chain connects TRBV19 to TRBJ2-3; 8 bases are shared with TRBD2. This CDR3 is 17 amino acids long. From germline, CDR1 is LNHDA and CDR2 SQIVND (reference sequence). J gave up 0 bases and V 5 bases, and 10 bases lay outside the gene matches.

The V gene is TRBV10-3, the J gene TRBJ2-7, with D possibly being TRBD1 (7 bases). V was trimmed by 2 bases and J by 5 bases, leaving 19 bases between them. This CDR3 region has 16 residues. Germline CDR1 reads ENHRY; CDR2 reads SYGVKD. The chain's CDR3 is CAISEPTMTGRHEQYF. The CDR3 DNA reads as TGTGCCATCAGTGAGCCCACAATGACAGGGAGGCACGAGCAGTACTTC.

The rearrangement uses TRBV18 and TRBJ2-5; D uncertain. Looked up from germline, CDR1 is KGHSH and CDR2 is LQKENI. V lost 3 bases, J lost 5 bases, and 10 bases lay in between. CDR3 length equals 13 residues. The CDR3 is CASSPNSGETQYF. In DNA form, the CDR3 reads TGTGCCAGCTCACCTAACTCCGGGGAGACCCAGTACTTC.

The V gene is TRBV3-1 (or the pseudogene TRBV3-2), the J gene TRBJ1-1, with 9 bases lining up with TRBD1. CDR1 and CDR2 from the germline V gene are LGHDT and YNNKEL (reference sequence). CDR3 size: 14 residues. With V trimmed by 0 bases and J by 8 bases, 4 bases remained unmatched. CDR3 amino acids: CASSQEGTGTEAFF. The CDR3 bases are TGTGCCAGCAGCCAAGAAGGGACAGGGACCGAAGCTTTCTTT.

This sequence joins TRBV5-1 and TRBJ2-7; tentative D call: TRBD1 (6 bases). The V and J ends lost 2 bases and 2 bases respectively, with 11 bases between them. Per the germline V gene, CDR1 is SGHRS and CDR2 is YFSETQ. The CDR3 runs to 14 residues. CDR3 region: CASSFYRETYEQYF. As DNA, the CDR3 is TGCGCCAGCAGCTTTTACAGGGAAACCTACGAGCAGTACTTC.

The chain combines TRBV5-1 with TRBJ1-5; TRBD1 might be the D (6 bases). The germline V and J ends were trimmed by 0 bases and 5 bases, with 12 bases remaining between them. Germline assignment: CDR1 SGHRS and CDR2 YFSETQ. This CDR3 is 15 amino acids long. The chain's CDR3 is CASSLDAQGDQPQHF. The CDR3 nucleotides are TGCGCCAGCAGCTTGGATGCACAGGGAGATCAGCCCCAGCATTTT.

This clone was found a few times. CDR3 nucleotide sequence: TGCGCCAGCAGTGAGTCGGGAGTTGGGGCCTACGAGCAGTACTTC. Its translation is CASSESGVGAYEQYF. The chain employs TRBV10-2 and TRBJ2-7, with D perhaps matching TRBD2 (5 bases). The V and J ends lost 0 bases and 2 bases respectively, with 11 bases between them. Germline V CDR1 and CDR2: WSHSY, SAAADI. The CDR3 is 15 residues long.

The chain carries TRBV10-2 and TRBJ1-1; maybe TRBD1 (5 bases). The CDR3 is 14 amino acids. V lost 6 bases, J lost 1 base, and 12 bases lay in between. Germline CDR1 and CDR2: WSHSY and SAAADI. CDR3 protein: CASRNRWGNTEAFF. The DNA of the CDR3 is TGCGCCAGCAGGAACAGGTGGGGGAACACTGAAGCTTTCTTT.

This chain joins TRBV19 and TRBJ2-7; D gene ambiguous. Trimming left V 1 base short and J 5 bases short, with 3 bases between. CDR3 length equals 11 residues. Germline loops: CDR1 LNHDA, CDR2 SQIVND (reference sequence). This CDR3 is CASSIADEQYF. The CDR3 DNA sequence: TGTGCCAGTAGTATAGCGGACGAGCAGTACTTC.

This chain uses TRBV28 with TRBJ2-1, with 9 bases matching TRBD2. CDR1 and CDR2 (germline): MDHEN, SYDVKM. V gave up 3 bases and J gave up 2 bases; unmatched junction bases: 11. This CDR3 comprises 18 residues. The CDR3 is CASSFASGVGATYNEQFF. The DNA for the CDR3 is TGTGCCAGCAGTTTCGCTAGCGGGGTAGGTGCGACCTACAATGAGCAGTTCTTC.

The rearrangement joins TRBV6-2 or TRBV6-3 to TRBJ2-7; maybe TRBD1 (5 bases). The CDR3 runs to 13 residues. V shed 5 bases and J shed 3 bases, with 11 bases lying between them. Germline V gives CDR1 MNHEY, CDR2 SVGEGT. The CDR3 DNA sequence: TGTGCCAGCAGTGTAGGGGTCGGCTACGAGCAGTACTTC. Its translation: CASSVGVGYEQYF.

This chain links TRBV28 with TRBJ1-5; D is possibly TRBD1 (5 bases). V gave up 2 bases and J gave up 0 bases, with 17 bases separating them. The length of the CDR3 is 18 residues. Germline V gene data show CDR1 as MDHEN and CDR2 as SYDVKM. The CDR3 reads CASSLAAGPFDSNQPQHF. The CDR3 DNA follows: TGTGCCAGCAGTTTAGCGGCAGGGCCCTTTGATAGCAATCAGCCCCAGCATTTT.

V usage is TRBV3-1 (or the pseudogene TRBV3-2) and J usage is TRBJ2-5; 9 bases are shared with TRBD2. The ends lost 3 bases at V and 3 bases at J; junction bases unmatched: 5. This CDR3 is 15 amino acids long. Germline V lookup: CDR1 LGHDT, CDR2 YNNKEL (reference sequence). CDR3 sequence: CASSQDLAGKETQYF. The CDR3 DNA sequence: TGTGCCAGCAGCCAGGATCTAGCGGGAAAAGAGACCCAGTACTTC.

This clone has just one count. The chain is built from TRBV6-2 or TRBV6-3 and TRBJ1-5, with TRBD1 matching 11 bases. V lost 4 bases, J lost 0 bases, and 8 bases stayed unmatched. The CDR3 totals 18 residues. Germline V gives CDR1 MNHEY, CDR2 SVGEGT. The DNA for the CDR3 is TGTGCCAGCAGTTGGACAGGGGGCATCGGGATTAGCAATCAGCCCCAGCATTTT. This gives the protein CASSWTGGIGISNQPQHF.

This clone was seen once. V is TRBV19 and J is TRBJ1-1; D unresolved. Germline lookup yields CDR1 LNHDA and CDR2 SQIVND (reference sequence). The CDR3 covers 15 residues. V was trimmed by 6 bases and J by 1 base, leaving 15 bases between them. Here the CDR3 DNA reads TGTGCCAGTAGCCTCGGGTACGGAACGAACACTGAAGCTTTCTTT. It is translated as CASSLGYGTNTEAFF.

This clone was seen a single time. The CDR3, as DNA: TGTGCCAGCTCTCCTCCTAGAAACACAGATACGCAGTATTTT. Translation gives CASSPPRNTDTQYF. J is TRBJ2-3 and V is TRBV5-4; D is unresolved. The CDR3 totals 14 residues. The V and J ends lost 7 bases and 2 bases respectively, with 14 bases between them. In germline, CDR1 is SGHNT, CDR2 YYREEE (reference sequence).

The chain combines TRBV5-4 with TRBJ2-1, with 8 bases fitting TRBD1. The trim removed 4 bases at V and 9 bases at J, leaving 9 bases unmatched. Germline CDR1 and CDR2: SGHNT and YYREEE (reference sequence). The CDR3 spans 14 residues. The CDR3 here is CASSTGQDEAEQFF. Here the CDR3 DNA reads TGTGCCAGCAGCACGGGACAGGATGAGGCTGAGCAGTTCTTC.

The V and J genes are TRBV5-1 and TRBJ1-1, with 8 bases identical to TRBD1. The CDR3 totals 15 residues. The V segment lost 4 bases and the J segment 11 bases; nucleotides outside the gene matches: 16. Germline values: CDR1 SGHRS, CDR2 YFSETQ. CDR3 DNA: TGCGCCAGCAGCCCTGGGCAGGGGGCCCCTATTGAGGCTTTCTTT. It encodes CASSPGQGAPIEAFF.

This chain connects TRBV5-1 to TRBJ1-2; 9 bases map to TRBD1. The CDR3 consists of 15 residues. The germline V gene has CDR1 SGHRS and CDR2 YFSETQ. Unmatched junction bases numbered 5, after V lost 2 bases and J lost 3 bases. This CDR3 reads CASSFRTGEDYGYTF. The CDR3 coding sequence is TGCGCCAGCAGCTTCCGGACAGGGGAGGACTATGGCTACACCTTC.